This paragraph covers one TCR beta chain sequence. The data originate from a study of CD8 T cells in Susac syndrome. The RNA, roughly 0.5 to 1 ug, was put through reverse transcription using random hexamers. Using its own MiXCR run on the immunoSEQ multiplex PCR reads, TCRdb lists one record per CDR3 protein. The sample holds some 200,000 distinct CDR3 sequences; roughly 91% are singletons and the top ten take approximately 0.086%. The CDR3 is 16 residues long. Trimming removed 0 bases at V and 4 bases at J, with 13 bases between. In germline, CDR1 is LGHNA, CDR2 YNFKEQ. The receptor's source is a human donor with Susac syndrome. Material for sequencing was CD4+ T cells from PBMCs. The V call is TRBV4-2, the J call TRBJ1-5; maybe TRBD1 (5 bases). The CDR3 loop is CASSQDRGATNQPQHF. The CDR3 nucleotides read TGTGCCAGCAGCCAAGATCGTGGGGCGACTAATCAGCCCCAGCATTTT.